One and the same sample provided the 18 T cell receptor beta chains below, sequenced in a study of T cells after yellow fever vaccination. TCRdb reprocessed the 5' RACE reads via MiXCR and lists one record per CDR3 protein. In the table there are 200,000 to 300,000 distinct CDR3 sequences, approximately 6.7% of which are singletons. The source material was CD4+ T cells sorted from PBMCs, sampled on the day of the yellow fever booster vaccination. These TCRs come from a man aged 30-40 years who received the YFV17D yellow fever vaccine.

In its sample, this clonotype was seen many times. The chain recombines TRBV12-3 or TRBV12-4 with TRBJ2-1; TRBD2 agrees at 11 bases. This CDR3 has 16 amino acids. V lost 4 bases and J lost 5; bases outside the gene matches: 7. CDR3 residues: CASSSTGTSGNNEQFF. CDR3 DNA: TGTGCCAGCAGTTCGACCGGGACTAGCGGAAACAATGAGCAGTTCTTC.

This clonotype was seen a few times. The CDR3 is CSAYREGYTF. The CDR3 DNA reads TGCAGTGCATACAGGGAGGGCTACACCTTC. The chain joins TRBV20-1 to TRBJ1-2; the D gene is possibly TRBD1 (6 bases). This CDR3 has 10 amino acids. Germline-derived CDR1 and CDR2 are DFQATT and SNEGSKA (reference sequence). V shed 6 bases and J shed 8 bases, with 10 bases lying between them.

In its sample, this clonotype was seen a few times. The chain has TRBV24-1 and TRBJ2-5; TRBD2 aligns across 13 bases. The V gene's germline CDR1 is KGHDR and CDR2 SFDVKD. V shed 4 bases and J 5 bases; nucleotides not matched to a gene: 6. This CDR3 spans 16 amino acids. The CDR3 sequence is CATSDPGLAGVETQYF. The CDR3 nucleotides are TGTGCCACCAGTGACCCCGGACTAGCGGGAGTCGAGACCCAGTACTTC.

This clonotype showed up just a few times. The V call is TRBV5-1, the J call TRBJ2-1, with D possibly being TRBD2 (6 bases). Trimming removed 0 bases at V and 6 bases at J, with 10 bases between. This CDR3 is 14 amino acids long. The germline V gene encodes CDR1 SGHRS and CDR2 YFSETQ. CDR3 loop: CASSLVRESNEQFF. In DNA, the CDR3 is TGCGCCAGCAGCTTGGTACGGGAGTCCAATGAGCAGTTCTTC.

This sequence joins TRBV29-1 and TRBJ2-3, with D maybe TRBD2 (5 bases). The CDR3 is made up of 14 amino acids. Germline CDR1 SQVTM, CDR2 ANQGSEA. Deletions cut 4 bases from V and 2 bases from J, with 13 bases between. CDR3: CSVGVTRNTDTQYF. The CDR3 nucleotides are TGCAGCGTTGGAGTAACTAGGAACACAGATACGCAGTATTTT.

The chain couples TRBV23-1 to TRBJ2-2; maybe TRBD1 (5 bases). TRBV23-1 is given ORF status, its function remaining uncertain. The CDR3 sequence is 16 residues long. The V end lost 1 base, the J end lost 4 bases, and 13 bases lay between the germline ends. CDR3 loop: CASSQFAAQGTGELFF. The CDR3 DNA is TGCGCCAGCAGTCAATTCGCCGCGCAGGGCACCGGGGAGCTGTTTTTT.

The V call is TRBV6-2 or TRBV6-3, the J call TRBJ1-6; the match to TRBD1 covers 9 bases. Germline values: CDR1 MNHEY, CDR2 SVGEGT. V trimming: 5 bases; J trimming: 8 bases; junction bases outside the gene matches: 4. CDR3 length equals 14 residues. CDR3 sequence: CASSRTGEDSPLHF. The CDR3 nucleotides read TGTGCCAGCAGTCGGACAGGGGAGGATTCACCCCTCCACTTT.

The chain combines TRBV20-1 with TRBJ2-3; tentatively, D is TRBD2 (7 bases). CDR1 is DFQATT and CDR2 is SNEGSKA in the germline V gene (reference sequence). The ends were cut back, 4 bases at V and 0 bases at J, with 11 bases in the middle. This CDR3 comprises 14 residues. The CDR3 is CSAIGGLSTDTQYF. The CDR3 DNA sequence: TGCAGTGCTATCGGGGGGCTAAGCACAGATACGCAGTATTTT.

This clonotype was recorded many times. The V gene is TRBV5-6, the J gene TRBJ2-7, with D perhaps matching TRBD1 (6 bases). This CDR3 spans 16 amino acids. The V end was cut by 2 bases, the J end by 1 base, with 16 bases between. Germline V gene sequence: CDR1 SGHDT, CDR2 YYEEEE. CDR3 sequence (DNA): TGTGCCAGCAGCTTTCCTCTAACAGGGAAGTCCTACGAGCAGTACTTC. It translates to CASSFPLTGKSYEQYF.

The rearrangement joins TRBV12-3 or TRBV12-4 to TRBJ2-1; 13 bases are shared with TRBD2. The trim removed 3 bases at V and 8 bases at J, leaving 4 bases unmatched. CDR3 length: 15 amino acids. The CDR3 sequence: CASSLTSGRRDEQFF. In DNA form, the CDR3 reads TGTGCCAGCAGTTTGACTAGCGGGAGGAGGGATGAGCAGTTCTTC.

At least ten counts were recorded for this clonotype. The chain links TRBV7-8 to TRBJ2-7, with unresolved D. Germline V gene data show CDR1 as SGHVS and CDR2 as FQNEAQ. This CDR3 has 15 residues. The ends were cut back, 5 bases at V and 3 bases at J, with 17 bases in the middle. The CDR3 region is CASSPRSPRGYEQYF. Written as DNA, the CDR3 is TGTGCCAGCAGCCCCCGGAGCCCGAGAGGCTACGAGCAGTACTTC.

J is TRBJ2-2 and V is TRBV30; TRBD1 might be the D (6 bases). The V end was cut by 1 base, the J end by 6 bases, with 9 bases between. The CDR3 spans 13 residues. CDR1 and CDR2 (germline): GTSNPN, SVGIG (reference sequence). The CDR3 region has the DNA TGTGCCTGGAGTGCGGACAGTCCCGGGGAGCTGTTTTTT. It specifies CAWSADSPGELFF.

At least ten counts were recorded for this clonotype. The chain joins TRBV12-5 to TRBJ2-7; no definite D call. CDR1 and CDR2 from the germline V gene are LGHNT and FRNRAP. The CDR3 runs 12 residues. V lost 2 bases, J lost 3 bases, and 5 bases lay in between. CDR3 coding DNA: TGTGCTAGTGGTTTGCGGAACTACGAGCAGTACTTC. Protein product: CASGLRNYEQYF.

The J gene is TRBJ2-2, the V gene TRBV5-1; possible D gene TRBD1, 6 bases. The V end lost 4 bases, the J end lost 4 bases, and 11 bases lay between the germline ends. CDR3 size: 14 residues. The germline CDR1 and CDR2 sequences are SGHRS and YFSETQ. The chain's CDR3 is CASSADSFTGELFF. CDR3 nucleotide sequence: TGCGCCAGCAGCGCGGACAGTTTCACCGGGGAGCTGTTTTTT.

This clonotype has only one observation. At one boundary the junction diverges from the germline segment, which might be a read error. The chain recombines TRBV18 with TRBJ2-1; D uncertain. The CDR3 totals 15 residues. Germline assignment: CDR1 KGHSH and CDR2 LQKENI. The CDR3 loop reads CTSSPYSTVYNEQFF. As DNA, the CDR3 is TGTACCAGCTCACCCTACTCCACAGTATACAATGAGCAGTTCTTC. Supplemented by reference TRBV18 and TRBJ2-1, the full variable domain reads NAGVMQNPRHLVRRRGQEARLRCSPMKGHSHVYWYRQLPEEGLKFMVYLQKENIIDESGMPKERFSAEFPKEGPSILRIQQVVRGDSAAYFCTSSPYSTVYNEQFFGPGTRLTVL.

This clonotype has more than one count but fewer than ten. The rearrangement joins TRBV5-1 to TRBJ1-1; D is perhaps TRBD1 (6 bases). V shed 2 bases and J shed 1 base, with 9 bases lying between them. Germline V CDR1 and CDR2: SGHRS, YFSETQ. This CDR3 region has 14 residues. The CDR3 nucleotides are TGCGCCAGCAGCTTCGAGGACAGGAACACTGAAGCTTTCTTT. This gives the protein CASSFEDRNTEAFF.

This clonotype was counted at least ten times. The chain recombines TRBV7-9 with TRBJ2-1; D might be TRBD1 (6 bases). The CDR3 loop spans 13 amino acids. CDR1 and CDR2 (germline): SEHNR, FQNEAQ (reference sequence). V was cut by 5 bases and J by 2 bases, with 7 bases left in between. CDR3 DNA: TGTGCCAGCAGCCGGGACACCTACAATGAGCAGTTCTTC. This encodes CASSRDTYNEQFF.

The chain's CDR3 is CASSARTPSKNEQFF. CDR3 bases: TGTGCCAGCAGCGCGCGGACTCCCAGTAAAAATGAGCAGTTCTTC. The rearrangement links TRBV7-3 to TRBJ2-1; D might be TRBD2 (5 bases). Trimming removed 5 bases from V and 7 bases from J, with 18 bases in between. The CDR3 runs 15 residues. The germline CDR1 and CDR2 sequences are SGHTA and FQGTGA.